These 4 T cell receptor beta chains originate from one sample sequenced in a study of cytomegalovirus exposure and HLA in healthy donors. The primer mix had 60 Vbeta and 13 Jbeta primers. Method: immunoSEQ multiplex PCR; TCRdb's copy keeps in-frame clones and lacks some. Here the sample spans approximately 130,000 clones, less than 80% being singletons. What was sequenced was PBMCs. Receptors originate from a man over 45 in good health and CMV-seropositive.

The chain uses TRBV7-3 and TRBJ2-1; maybe TRBD2 (6 bases). Germline CDR1 SGHTA, CDR2 FQGTGA. Trimming pared 2 bases from V and 3 bases from J, leaving 14 bases between. The CDR3 is 16 amino acids. In DNA, the CDR3 is TGTGCCAGCAGCTTATTTGTGGGAGGACTCTACAATGAGCAGTTCTTC. This translates into CASSLFVGGLYNEQFF.

The chain joins TRBV2 to TRBJ2-7; 10 bases map to TRBD1. With 2 bases clipped from V and 7 bases from J, the junction kept 17 bases outside the gene matches. The germline V gene encodes CDR1 SNHLY and CDR2 FYNNEI. This CDR3 has 18 amino acids. The CDR3: CASSEWGPGTGVQGEQYF. In DNA, the CDR3 is TGTGCCAGCAGTGAATGGGGGCCCGGGACAGGGGTTCAAGGGGAGCAGTACTTC.

This clone was counted between two and nine times. J is TRBJ1-2 and V is TRBV6-5, with 8 bases that match TRBD1. The CDR3 covers 15 residues. The V gene's germline CDR1 is MNHEY and CDR2 SVGAGI. V was pared by 5 bases and J by 6 bases, with 11 bases of the junction left unmatched. CDR3: CASSGRGQGLDGYTF. The CDR3 bases are TGTGCCAGCAGTGGGAGAGGACAGGGATTAGATGGCTACACCTTC.

The rearrangement uses TRBV7-2 and TRBJ1-1; TRBD1 agrees at 7 bases. The CDR3 runs 14 residues. The V segment lost 3 bases and the J segment 4 bases; nucleotides outside the gene matches: 5. In germline, CDR1 is SGHTA, CDR2 FQGNSA. CDR3: CASSLTGSSTEAFF. DNA of the CDR3: TGTGCCAGCAGCTTGACAGGGAGTAGCACTGAAGCTTTCTTT.